A single sample is the source of the 31 T cell receptor beta chains below, sequenced in a study of T cell clonotyping in hematopoietic cell transplantation. The assay was immunoSEQ multiplex PCR, and TCRdb's table has in-frame clones only and misses some. The sample yields some 17,000 clones, around 90% seen once. Sample: peripheral blood mononuclear cells. The receptors were gathered from a man aged 50-59 years in good health. Some clones in this sample may be carry-over from other donors' samples.

This chain joins TRBV28 and TRBJ1-1; D not certain. This CDR3 contains 12 residues. CDR1 MDHEN and CDR2 SYDVKM come from the germline V gene. The ends were cut back, 3 bases at V and 1 base at J, with 3 bases in the middle. The CDR3 DNA reads TGTGCCAGCAGTTTCAGGAACACTGAAGCTTTCTTT. Its protein product is CASSFRNTEAFF.

This sequence joins TRBV4-1 and TRBJ2-7; D might be TRBD2 (5 bases). This CDR3 is 15 amino acids long. The V end lost 2 bases, the J end lost 6 bases, and 17 bases lay between the germline ends. Germline values: CDR1 MGHRA, CDR2 YSYEKL. Written as DNA, the CDR3 is TGCGCCAGCAGCCAAATTGGGGTGGGAGTCGGCGAGCAGTACTTC. Its translation: CASSQIGVGVGEQYF.

The genes are TRBV2 and TRBJ1-4; no clear D. V shed 7 bases and J shed 4 bases, with 10 bases lying between them. Germline assignment: CDR1 SNHLY and CDR2 FYNNEI. This CDR3 has 13 residues. The CDR3 reads CASMGGLNEKLFF. Written as DNA, the CDR3 is TGTGCCAGCATGGGAGGGCTTAATGAAAAACTGTTTTTT.

V usage is TRBV29-1 and J usage is TRBJ2-7; 9 bases map to TRBD1. The CDR3 is 12 residues long. Trimming took 6 bases from V and 2 from J; bases not matched to a gene: 2. Germline CDR1 reads SQVTM; CDR2 reads ANQGSEA. The CDR3 DNA reads as TGCAGCGTCGGACAGGGGACCTACGAGCAGTACTTC. It codes for CSVGQGTYEQYF.

As DNA, the CDR3 is TGTGCCAGCAGTTGGACAGGGGGTGGCACAGATACGCAGTATTTT. Translation: CASSWTGGGTDTQYF. J is TRBJ2-3 and V is TRBV6-5, with TRBD1 matching over 10 bases. In germline, CDR1 is MNHEY, CDR2 SVGAGI. This CDR3 spans 15 amino acids. J gave up 1 base and V 4 bases, and 2 bases lay outside the gene matches.

The chain is built from TRBV4-3 and TRBJ1-5, with unresolved D. Germline lookup yields CDR1 LGHNA and CDR2 YSLEER. Trimming took off 0 bases at V and 6 bases at J, with 12 bases between the two ends. The CDR3 is 15 residues long. The CDR3 DNA sequence: TGCGCCAGCAGCCAAGATCGGAGGGCGGCTCAGCCCCAGCATTTT. Translated: CASSQDRRAAQPQHF.

The chain carries TRBV28 and TRBJ2-6; unclear D gene. CDR1 is MDHEN, CDR2 SYDVKM, per germline. Trimming left V 6 bases short and J 0 bases short, with 6 bases between. The CDR3 spans 14 residues. Here the CDR3 reads CASRVRSGANVLTF. In nucleotides, the CDR3 is TGTGCCAGCAGGGTACGCTCTGGGGCCAACGTCCTGACTTTC.

This chain joins TRBV4-2 and TRBJ1-6; TRBD1 matches 8 bases. Germline CDR1 and CDR2: LGHNA and YNFKEQ. The trim removed 3 bases at V and 7 bases at J, leaving 5 bases unmatched. This CDR3 spans 15 amino acids. The CDR3 DNA sequence: TGTGCCAGCAGCCATGACAGGGGAGTCAATTCACCCCTCCACTTT. The encoded protein is CASSHDRGVNSPLHF.

The table lists this clone with a count of one. The chain is built from TRBV11-2 and TRBJ2-3; 8 nucleotides align to TRBD2. V was clipped by 5 bases and J by 1 base; unmatched bases: 5. The length of the CDR3 is 15 residues. The germline gives CDR1 SGHAT, CDR2 FQNNGV. This chain's CDR3 is CASSTRGAGTDTQYF. The DNA of the CDR3 is TGTGCCAGCAGCACGCGGGGGGCGGGCACAGATACGCAGTATTTT.

The J gene is TRBJ2-7, the V gene TRBV9, with 14 bases identical to TRBD2. CDR1 is SGDLS and CDR2 is YYNGEE in the germline V gene. V lost 4 bases, J lost 2 bases, and 5 bases stayed unmatched. This CDR3 region has 16 residues. CDR3 coding DNA: TGTGCCAGCAGCACTGGACTAGCGGGGGGAGCCTACGAGCAGTACTTC. Translation gives CASSTGLAGGAYEQYF.

The V gene is TRBV30, the J gene TRBJ1-4; no firm D call. CDR1 is GTSNPN, CDR2 SVGIG, per germline (reference sequence). The V and J ends lost 3 bases and 6 bases respectively, with 8 bases between them. The CDR3 has 12 amino acids. This chain's CDR3 is CAWRMVDEKLFF. DNA for the CDR3: TGTGCCTGGAGGATGGTAGATGAAAAACTGTTTTTT. Combining the CDR3 with reference TRBV30 and TRBJ1-4 gives the whole variable domain SQTIHQWPATLVQPVGSPLSLECTVEGTSNPNLYWYRQAAGRGLQLLFYSVGIGQISSEVPQNLSASRPQDRQFILSSKKLLLSDSGFYLCAWRMVDEKLFFGSGTQLSVL.

This chain uses TRBV9 with TRBJ2-2, with 15 bases lining up with TRBD2. CDR1 and CDR2 (germline): SGDLS, YYNGEE. This CDR3 has 17 amino acids. V was pared by 0 bases and J by 10 bases, with 7 bases of the junction left unmatched. The CDR3, as DNA: TGTGCCAGCAGCGTAGGCCCCGGACTAGCGGGGGGGCAGGAGCTGTTTTTT. Its protein is CASSVGPGLAGGQELFF.

The chain uses TRBV5-1 and TRBJ2-7; D gene uncertain. CDR3 length equals 13 residues. The V gene lost 0 bases and the J gene lost 7 bases, with 11 bases spanning the gap. Germline CDR1 SGHRS, CDR2 YFSETQ. CDR3 sequence: CASSLDTLREQYF. The CDR3 DNA sequence: TGCGCCAGCAGCTTGGATACACTCCGGGAGCAGTACTTC.

This chain joins TRBV7-9 and TRBJ1-6; the match to TRBD1 covers 8 bases. Germline CDR1 is SEHNR and CDR2 is FQNEAQ (reference sequence). The CDR3 loop spans 15 amino acids. Trimming removed 3 bases from V and 7 bases from J; junction bases left unmatched: 5. The DNA of the CDR3 is TGTGCCAGCAGCTTCAGGGGGCTGGGGAATTCACCCCTCCACTTT. As protein: CASSFRGLGNSPLHF.

The chain couples TRBV6-1 to TRBJ1-2; D gene uncertain. Trimming cost V 11 bases and J 0 bases, with 19 bases left between them. Germline-derived CDR1 and CDR2 are MNHNS and SASEGT. CDR3 size: 15 residues. DNA of the CDR3: TGTGCCGGCTCGAGGGTGGATACAGCTAACTATGGCTACACCTTC. Its translation: CAGSRVDTANYGYTF.

This clone occurred once. The CDR3 here is CASSYSRDRRADTQYF. CDR3 nucleotide sequence: TGTGCCAGCAGTTACTCTCGTGACAGGCGGGCAGATACGCAGTATTTT. V and J are TRBV6-5 and TRBJ2-3; D is possibly TRBD1 (6 bases). CDR1 and CDR2 from the germline V gene are MNHEY and SVGAGI. The CDR3 has 16 residues. V lost 0 bases and J 4 bases, leaving 14 bases between the germline ends.

This chain connects TRBV9 to TRBJ2-7, with D possibly being TRBD2 (6 bases). V lost 4 bases, J lost 6 bases, and 20 bases lay in between. This CDR3 region has 15 residues. From germline, CDR1 is SGDLS and CDR2 YYNGEE. This chain's CDR3 is CASSPFSGVMGEQYF. In DNA, the CDR3 is TGTGCCAGCAGCCCCTTTTCGGGGGTCATGGGCGAGCAGTACTTC.

With respect to this clone: A read error may account for a junction end that differs from germline. The chain carries TRBV7-7 and TRBJ1-3; 7 nucleotides line up with TRBD1. This CDR3 contains 13 residues. Germline lookup yields CDR1 SSHAT and CDR2 FNYEAQ (reference sequence). The CDR3 loop reads CASSVGQGNTIYF. DNA for the CDR3: TGTGCTAGCAGCGTGGGACAGGGAAACACCATATATTTT.

This chain connects TRBV19 to TRBJ1-6; weak D call: TRBD1 (6 bases). The CDR3 is 13 amino acids. Germline CDR1 reads LNHDA; CDR2 reads SQIVND (reference sequence). V lost 9 bases, J lost 4 bases, and 10 bases lay in between. The chain's CDR3 is CASATGYNSPLHF. The CDR3, as DNA: TGTGCCAGCGCGACAGGATATAATTCACCCCTCCACTTT.

The chain recombines TRBV6-4 with TRBJ2-2, with 8 bases fitting TRBD1. This CDR3 has 17 residues. V dropped 4 bases and J dropped 4; count of bases not matched to a gene: 11. The germline V gene encodes CDR1 MRHNA and CDR2 SNTAGT. This chain's CDR3 is CASSGHQGADSTGELFF. The CDR3 DNA follows: TGTGCCAGCAGTGGCCATCAGGGGGCCGACAGCACCGGGGAGCTGTTTTTT.

The CDR3 nucleotides read TGTGCCAGCAGACCCGACGGAAACAATGAGCAGTTCTTC. The encoded protein is CASRPDGNNEQFF. This chain links TRBV2 with TRBJ2-1; D not certain. CDR1 is SNHLY and CDR2 is FYNNEI in the germline V gene. V dropped 6 bases and J dropped 5 bases, with 11 bases sitting between them. The CDR3 length is 13 residues.

The chain links TRBV28 to TRBJ2-7, with 8 bases matching TRBD2. Per the germline V gene, CDR1 is MDHEN and CDR2 is SYDVKM. There are 15 residues in the CDR3. After removal of 6 bases from V and 3 bases from J, the junction contained 10 bases not matched to a gene. The CDR3 DNA is TGTGCCAGCAGCTCGGCAGGTAGCGGGGACTACGAGCAGTACTTC. This translates into CASSSAGSGDYEQYF. Based on the CDR3 plus reference TRBV28 and TRBJ2-7, the full variable domain is DVKVTQSSRYLVKRTGEKVFLECVQDMDHENMFWYRQDPGLGLRLIYFSYDVKMKEKGDIPEGYSVSREKKERFSLILESASTNQTSMYLCASSSAGSGDYEQYFGPGTRLTVT.

In this sample, this clone turned up once. The chain employs TRBV5-1 and TRBJ1-2; TRBD1 matches 7 bases. This CDR3 has 15 amino acids. CDR1 SGHRS and CDR2 YFSETQ come from the germline V gene. V trimming: 2 bases; J trimming: 4 bases; junction bases outside the gene matches: 8. The CDR3 spells CASSFDRTGTYGYTF. CDR3 nucleotide sequence: TGCGCCAGCAGCTTCGACAGGACAGGAACCTATGGCTACACCTTC.

The V and J genes are TRBV5-6 and TRBJ1-6; 7 bases line up with TRBD1. The trim removed 4 bases at V and 1 base at J, leaving 8 bases unmatched. The CDR3 extends over 17 amino acids. In germline, CDR1 is SGHDT, CDR2 YYEEEE. The CDR3 nucleotides read TGTGCCAGCAGCCGACAGGGTCGGTGGTCCTATAATTCACCCCTCCACTTT. This sequence encodes CASSRQGRWSYNSPLHF.

Written as DNA, the CDR3 is TGTGCCTGGAGGACAGGGGGAGGTAACACCATATATTTT. As protein: CAWRTGGGNTIYF. This chain links TRBV30 with TRBJ1-3; TRBD1 matches at 9 bases. This CDR3 has 13 residues. Trimming took 3 bases from V and 7 from J; bases not matched to a gene: 4. The germline V gene has CDR1 GTSNPN and CDR2 SVGIG (reference sequence).

The chain couples TRBV14 to TRBJ1-2; 9 bases agree with TRBD1. The CDR3 consists of 15 residues. Germline lookup yields CDR1 SGHDN and CDR2 FVKESK. V shed 1 base and J 8 bases; nucleotides not matched to a gene: 8. The CDR3 region has the DNA TGTGCCAGCAGCCAAGCCCGGGGACAGGGTGTCGGCTACACCTTC. Protein: CASSQARGQGVGYTF.

This chain links TRBV5-8 with TRBJ1-1; no clear D. Trimming removed 4 bases at V and 1 base at J, with 11 bases between. Germline CDR1 and CDR2: SGHTS and YDEGEE. The CDR3 runs to 14 residues. The DNA for the CDR3 is TGTGCCAGCAGCACGGGCGCCTGGAACACTGAAGCTTTCTTT. Amino acids: CASSTGAWNTEAFF.

V gene TRBV6-5 combines with J gene TRBJ2-7; no reliable D call. Trimming took off 8 bases at V and 3 bases at J, with 17 bases between the two ends. In germline, CDR1 is MNHEY, CDR2 SVGAGI. The CDR3 covers 14 residues. In DNA form, the CDR3 reads TGTGCCAGCCGGGCTGTTGGCGCAGACTACGAGCAGTACTTC. Protein sequence: CASRAVGADYEQYF.

This rearrangement joins TRBV28 to TRBJ2-5, with D unclear. The CDR3 totals 15 residues. The ends were cut back, 7 bases at V and 1 base at J, with 16 bases in the middle. CDR1 and CDR2 from the germline V gene are MDHEN and SYDVKM. The CDR3 sequence: CASNPRTFLQETQYF. CDR3 DNA sequence: TGTGCCAGCAACCCCCGGACGTTCCTCCAAGAGACCCAGTACTTC.

The J gene is TRBJ2-1, the V gene TRBV7-2; no clear D gene. Trimming stripped 2 bases from V and 7 bases from J, with 3 bases between. This CDR3 has 11 residues. Germline CDR1 reads SGHTA; CDR2 reads FQGNSA. CDR3 bases: TGTGCCAGCAGCTTAAAGAATGAGCAGTTCTTC. It specifies CASSLKNEQFF.

The chain links TRBV30 to TRBJ2-6; D might be TRBD1 or TRBD2, each matching 5 bases. The CDR3 consists of 17 residues. Trimming took off 3 bases at V and 0 bases at J, with 15 bases between the two ends. Germline V gene sequence: CDR1 GTSNPN, CDR2 SVGIG (reference sequence). The CDR3 here is CAWSLGTVSSGANVLTF. The CDR3 DNA follows: TGTGCCTGGAGCCTAGGGACGGTTAGCTCTGGGGCCAACGTCCTGACTTTC.